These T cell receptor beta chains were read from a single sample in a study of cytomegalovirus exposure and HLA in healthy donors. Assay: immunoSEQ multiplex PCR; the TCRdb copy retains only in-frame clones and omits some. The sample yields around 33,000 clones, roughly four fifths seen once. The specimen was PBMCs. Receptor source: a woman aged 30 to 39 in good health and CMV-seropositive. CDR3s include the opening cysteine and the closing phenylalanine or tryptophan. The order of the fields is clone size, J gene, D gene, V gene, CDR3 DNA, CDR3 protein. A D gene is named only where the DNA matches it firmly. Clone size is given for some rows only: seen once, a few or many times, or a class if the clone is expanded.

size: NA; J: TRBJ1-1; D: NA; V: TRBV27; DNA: TGTGCCAGCGGAGCCCAAATGAACACTGAAGCTTTCTTT; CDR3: CASGAQMNTEAFF
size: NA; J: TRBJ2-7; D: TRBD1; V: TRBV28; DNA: TGTGCCAGCAGCCTACGACAGGGATCCTACGAGCAGTACTTC; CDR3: CASSLRQGSYEQYF
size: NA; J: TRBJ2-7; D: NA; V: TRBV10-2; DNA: TGCGCCAGCACCCCCCGGGACATCTCCTACGAGCAGTACTTC; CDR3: CASTPRDISYEQYF
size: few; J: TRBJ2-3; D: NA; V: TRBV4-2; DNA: TGTGCCAGCAGCCAAGACCCGGGACAAGGGGCAGATACGCAGTATTTT; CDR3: CASSQDPGQGADTQYF
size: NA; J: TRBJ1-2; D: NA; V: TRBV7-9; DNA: TGTTCCAGCAGCCCCCAGCCGGGAATAACTAACTATGGCTACACCTTC; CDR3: CSSSPQPGITNYGYTF
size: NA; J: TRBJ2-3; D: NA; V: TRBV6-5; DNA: TGTGCCAGCAGTCATAGAAAAGGGGCCACAGATACGCAGTATTTT; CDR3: CASSHRKGATDTQYF
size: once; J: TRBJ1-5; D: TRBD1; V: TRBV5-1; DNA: TGCGCCAGCAGCTTGGGGACAGGGGGCAATCAGCCCCAGCATTTT; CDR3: CASSLGTGGNQPQHF
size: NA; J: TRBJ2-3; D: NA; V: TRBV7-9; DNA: TGTGCCAGCAGCTCCTTCGGTCCGGGGGAAAATACGCAGTATTTT; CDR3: CASSSFGPGENTQYF
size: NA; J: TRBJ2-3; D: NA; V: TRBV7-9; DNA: TGTGCCAGCAGCCAACTAACAGATACGCAGTATTTT; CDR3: CASSQLTDTQYF
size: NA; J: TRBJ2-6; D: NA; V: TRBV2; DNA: TGTGCCAGCATGGAGGGGTTGATCTCTGGGGCCAACGTCCTGACTTTC; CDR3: CASMEGLISGANVLTF
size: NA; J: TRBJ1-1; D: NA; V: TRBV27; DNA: TGTGCCAGCAGTATCAGGGAAACCACTGAAGCTTTCTTT; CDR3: CASSIRETTEAFF
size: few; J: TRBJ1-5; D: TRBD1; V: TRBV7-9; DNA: TGTGCCAGCAGCATGGGACAGGGAGAATTTGGTGGTCAGCCCCAGCATTTT; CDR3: CASSMGQGEFGGQPQHF